The sequence of this TCR beta chain was determined in a study of blood T cells in healthy people across ages. Regarding this clonotype: Its target is not known.

Study-wide results and caveats: Higher diversity and more naive CD4+ cells were features of long-lived donors, compared to aged donors. PBMC samples, being unsorted, prevented any conclusive comparison of naive and antigen-experienced cells.

Sample-barcoded 5' priming and a J-beta primer mix drove a second PCR of roughly 6 to 12 cycles. The template-switch adaptor, which had 12 random nucleotides, put a tag on each cDNA molecule. The yield of each sample was at least 2.5 million CDR3-containing paired-end reads. TCRdb fed the 5' RACE reads into MiXCR, producing one record per CDR3 protein. In the table there are about 1.4 million distinct CDR3 sequences, around 55% of which are singletons. Input material: blood. This sequence originates from a young man in good health.

DNA for the CDR3: TGTGCCAGCAGCTCGCGGACAGGGGGTAGGAGTAATTCACCCCTCCACTTT. It encodes CASSSRTGGRSNSPLHF. The chain couples TRBV7-6 to TRBJ1-6; 10 bases map to TRBD1. J gave up 6 bases and V 4 bases, and 9 bases lay outside the gene matches. Germline V gene data show CDR1 as SGHVS and CDR2 as FNYEAQ. This CDR3 has 17 amino acids.